This TCR beta chain was sequenced in a study of blood T cell repertoires in COVID-19. Study-level background: T cells, B-cell-depleted T cells, or PBMCs supplied cDNA or gDNA.

The authors' processing: Estimation of nucleated cell counts was performed using reference gene primer amplification. Generated by immunoSEQ multiplex PCR, the TCRdb table keeps only in-frame clones and is missing some. That table is the source of V, J and clone size, and D and trimming were worked out from the DNA. Of some 59,000 clones listed, around nine tenths are singletons. CDR3 length equals 14 residues. Germline CDR1 and CDR2: SGHTA and FQGNSA. Trimming pared 3 bases from V and 5 bases from J, leaving 10 bases between. The sequencing input was peripheral blood. This clonotype originated in a man aged 45-65 years with acute or convalescent COVID-19. The gene calls are TRBV7-2 and TRBJ2-2; D is perhaps TRBD2 (6 bases). This CDR3 is CASSFGGKTGELFF. The DNA for the CDR3 is TGTGCCAGCAGCTTCGGGGGAAAGACCGGGGAGCTGTTTTTT.